Listed here are 13 T cell receptor beta chains from one sample, sequenced in a study of blood T cell repertoires in COVID-19 (dated by TCRdb to 2020 to 2021). The library was generated by the immunoSEQ multiplex PCR assay. The immuneACCESS repertoire file appears here via TCRdb, limited to in-frame rearrangements. These files lack a portion of the clones; in checked studies, under half of the deficit traces to unresolved V genes, and the cause of the others is not known. Counted in this sample were 110,000 or so clones; 85% of them appeared once. Roughly an eighth of the sample is in the top ten clones. The sample consisted of peripheral blood. Receptors were obtained from a human donor in a cohort sampled during active COVID-19.

The chain is built from TRBV2 and TRBJ2-1; D might be TRBD2 (5 bases). Trimming took 5 bases from V and 3 from J, leaving 14 bases between them. Germline V gives CDR1 SNHLY, CDR2 FYNNEI. The CDR3 loop spans 15 amino acids. CDR3 coding DNA: TGTGCCAGCAGTAGTCGAGGGTTAGGCTACAATGAGCAGTTCTTC. Its protein product is CASSSRGLGYNEQFF.

The genes are TRBV6-2 or TRBV6-3 and TRBJ1-2, with TRBD1 as a possible D gene (6 bases). The germline CDR1 and CDR2 sequences are MNHEY and SVGEGT. This CDR3 spans 13 amino acids. Trimming stripped 6 bases from V and 8 bases from J, with 16 bases between. Written as DNA, the CDR3 is TGTGCCAGCAGCCCCCGGGACATTTGGGGCTACACCTTC. This codes for CASSPRDIWGYTF.

The chain uses TRBV11-3 and TRBJ2-2; 7 bases are a match to TRBD2. The CDR3 consists of 17 residues. Germline CDR1 SGHNT, CDR2 YENEEA. Trimming took 3 bases from V and 0 from J; bases not matched to a gene: 7. The CDR3 coding sequence is TGTGCCAGCAGCTTGGGGGAGGGCTTCGCGAACACCGGGGAGCTGTTTTTT. Protein: CASSLGEGFANTGELFF. Together with reference TRBV11-3 and TRBJ2-2, the CDR3 gives the full variable domain: EAGVVQSPRYKIIEKKQPVAFWCNPISGHNTLYWYLQNLGQGPELLIRYENEEAVDDSQLPKDRFSAERLKGVDSTLKIQPAELGDSAVYLCASSLGEGFANTGELFFGEGSRLTVL.

The V gene is TRBV30, the J gene TRBJ2-2; D gene uncertain. The CDR3 covers 11 residues. The V and J ends lost 0 bases and 7 bases respectively, with 3 bases between them. Germline V lookup: CDR1 GTSNPN, CDR2 SVGIG (reference sequence). The CDR3 DNA reads as TGTGCCTGGAGTGTCCGCGGGGAGCTGTTTTTT. This codes for CAWSVRGELFF.

The chain has TRBV19 and TRBJ2-1; D might be TRBD2 (7 bases). The CDR3 runs 16 residues. Trimming shortened V by 3 bases and J by 8 bases, and 20 bases separated the two germline ends. Germline-derived CDR1 and CDR2 are LNHDA and SQIVND (reference sequence). CDR3 in amino acids: CASSIRGGRGKDEQFF. The CDR3 DNA follows: TGTGCCAGTAGTATCCGAGGGGGGAGGGGGAAGGATGAGCAGTTCTTC.

The CDR3 DNA reads as TGTGCCAGCAGTAGATGGTCTAGTGAGCAGTTCTTC. The encoded protein is CASSRWSSEQFF. The chain recombines TRBV25-1 with TRBJ2-1; D unresolved. This CDR3 region has 12 residues. Germline V gives CDR1 MGHDK, CDR2 SYGVNS. The V and J ends lost 5 bases and 9 bases respectively, with 11 bases between them.

This clone was seen only once. The chain uses TRBV6-5 and TRBJ1-3; 8 bases fit TRBD1. The CDR3 totals 13 residues. After removal of 6 bases from V and 7 bases from J, the junction contained 5 bases not matched to a gene. The germline V gene encodes CDR1 MNHEY and CDR2 SVGAGI. The CDR3: CASRTGEANTIYF. In DNA, the CDR3 is TGTGCCAGCAGGACAGGGGAGGCGAACACCATATATTTT.

The rearrangement uses TRBV7-3 and TRBJ2-2, with a tentative D call TRBD1 (6 bases). This CDR3 is 16 amino acids long. Trimming pared 5 bases from V and 4 bases from J, leaving 17 bases between. Germline V CDR1 and CDR2: SGHTA, FQGTGA. This CDR3 reads CASSPRTADVTGELFF. CDR3 DNA: TGTGCCAGCAGCCCAAGGACAGCCGATGTCACCGGGGAGCTGTTTTTT.

The chain recombines TRBV5-4 with TRBJ2-1; D is possibly TRBD1 (7 bases). The CDR3 totals 15 residues. V lost 4 bases, J lost 6 bases, and 17 bases lay in between. Germline CDR1 and CDR2: SGHNT and YYREEE (reference sequence). In nucleotides, the CDR3 is TGTGCCAGCAGCCCTCTCAGGGGGGCTCGCAATGAGCAGTTCTTC. It codes for CASSPLRGARNEQFF.

The rearrangement links TRBV3-1 (or the pseudogene TRBV3-2) to TRBJ1-2, with D possibly TRBD1 on 6 matching bases. The CDR3 runs to 14 residues. Trimming removed 1 base at V and 3 bases at J, with 9 bases between. Germline V gene data show CDR1 as LGHDT and CDR2 as YNNKEL (reference sequence). The CDR3 DNA reads as TGTGCCAGCAGCCAAGTCAGGGGAGACTATGGCTACACCTTC. Protein product: CASSQVRGDYGYTF.

The chain recombines TRBV28 with TRBJ1-2; D remains unclear. The V and J ends lost 2 bases and 3 bases respectively, with 7 bases between them. The V gene's germline CDR1 is MDHEN and CDR2 SYDVKM. The CDR3 loop spans 13 amino acids. Here the CDR3 reads CASSLGTDYGYTF. The CDR3 DNA sequence: TGTGCCAGCAGTTTAGGAACAGACTATGGCTACACCTTC.

This chain links TRBV19 with TRBJ1-4; D remains unclear. Deletions cut 2 bases from V and 5 bases from J, with 12 bases between. Per the germline V gene, CDR1 is LNHDA and CDR2 is SQIVND (reference sequence). The CDR3 runs 15 residues. The DNA of the CDR3 is TGTGCCAGTAGTATACTCGGTAACTCGAATGAAAAACTGTTTTTT. The encoded protein is CASSILGNSNEKLFF. Together with reference TRBV19 and TRBJ1-4, the CDR3 gives the full variable domain: DGGITQSPKYLFRKEGQNVTLSCEQNLNHDAMYWYRQDPGQGLRLIYYSQIVNDFQKGDIAEGYSVSREKKESFPLTVTSAQKNPTAFYLCASSILGNSNEKLFFGSGTQLSVL.

The genes are TRBV3-1 (or the pseudogene TRBV3-2) and TRBJ1-1; D not resolved. CDR1 is LGHDT, CDR2 YNNKEL, per germline (reference sequence). The CDR3 consists of 13 residues. Trimming left V 7 bases short and J 8 bases short, with 17 bases between. The CDR3 reads CASISTPGLEAFF. Written as DNA, the CDR3 is TGTGCCAGCATCTCCACCCCAGGTTTGGAAGCTTTCTTT.